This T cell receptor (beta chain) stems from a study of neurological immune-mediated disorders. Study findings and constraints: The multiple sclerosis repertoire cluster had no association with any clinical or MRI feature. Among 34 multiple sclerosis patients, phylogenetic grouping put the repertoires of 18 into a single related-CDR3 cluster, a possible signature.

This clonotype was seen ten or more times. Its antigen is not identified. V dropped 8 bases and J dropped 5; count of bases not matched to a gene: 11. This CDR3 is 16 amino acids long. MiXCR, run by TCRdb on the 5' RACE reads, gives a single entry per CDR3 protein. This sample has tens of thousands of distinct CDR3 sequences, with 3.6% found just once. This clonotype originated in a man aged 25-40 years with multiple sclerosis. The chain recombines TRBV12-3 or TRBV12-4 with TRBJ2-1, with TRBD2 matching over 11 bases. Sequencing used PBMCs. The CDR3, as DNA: TGTGCCAGCGGAACTAGCGGGAGTAGAGCGGACAATGAGCAGTTCTTC. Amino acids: CASGTSGSRADNEQFF.